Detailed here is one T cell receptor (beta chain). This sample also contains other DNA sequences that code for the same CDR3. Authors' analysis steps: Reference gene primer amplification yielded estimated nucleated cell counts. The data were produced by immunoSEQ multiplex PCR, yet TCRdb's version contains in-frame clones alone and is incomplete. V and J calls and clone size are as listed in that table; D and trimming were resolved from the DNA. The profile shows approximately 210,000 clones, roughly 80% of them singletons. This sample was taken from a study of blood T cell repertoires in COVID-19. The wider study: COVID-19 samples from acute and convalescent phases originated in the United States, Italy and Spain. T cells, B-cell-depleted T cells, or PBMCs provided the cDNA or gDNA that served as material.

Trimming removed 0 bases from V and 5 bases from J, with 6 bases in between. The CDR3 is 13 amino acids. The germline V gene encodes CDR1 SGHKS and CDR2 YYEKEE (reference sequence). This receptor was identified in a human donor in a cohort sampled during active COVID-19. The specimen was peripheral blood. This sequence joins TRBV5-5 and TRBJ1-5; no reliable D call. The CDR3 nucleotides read TGTGCCAGCAGCTTGGCCGGGGATCAGCCCCAGCATTTT. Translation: CASSLAGDQPQHF. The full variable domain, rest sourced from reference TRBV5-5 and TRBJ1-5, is DAGVTQSPTHLIKTRGQQVTLRCSPISGHKSVSWYQQVLGQGPQFIFQYYEKEERGRGNFPDRFSARQFPNYSSELNVNALLLGDSALYLCASSLAGDQPQHFGDGTRLSIL.